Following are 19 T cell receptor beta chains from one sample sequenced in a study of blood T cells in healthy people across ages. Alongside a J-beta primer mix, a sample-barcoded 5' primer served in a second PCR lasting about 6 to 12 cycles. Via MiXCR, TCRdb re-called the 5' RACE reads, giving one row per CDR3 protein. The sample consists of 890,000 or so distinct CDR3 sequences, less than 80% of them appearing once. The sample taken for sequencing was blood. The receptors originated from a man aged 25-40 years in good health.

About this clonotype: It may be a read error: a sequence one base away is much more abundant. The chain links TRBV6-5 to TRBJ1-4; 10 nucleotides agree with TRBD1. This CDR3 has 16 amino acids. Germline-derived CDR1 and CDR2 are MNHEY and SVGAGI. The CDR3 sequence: CASSYHPGQGSERLFF. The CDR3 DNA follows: TGTGCCAGCAGTTACCACCCGGGACAGGGGAGTGAAAGACTGTTTTTT.

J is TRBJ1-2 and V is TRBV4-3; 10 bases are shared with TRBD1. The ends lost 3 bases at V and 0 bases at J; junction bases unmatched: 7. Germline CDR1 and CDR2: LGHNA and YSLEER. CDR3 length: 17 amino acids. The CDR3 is CASSQASGTGANYGYTF. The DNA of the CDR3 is TGCGCCAGCAGCCAGGCATCCGGGACAGGGGCTAACTATGGCTACACCTTC.

The CDR3 loop reads CASSLRVAGPTYEQYF. The CDR3 DNA reads TGTGCCAGCAGTCTCCGGGTAGCGGGGCCGACCTACGAGCAGTACTTC. This chain joins TRBV27 and TRBJ2-7, with 8 bases matching TRBD2. After removal of 5 bases from V and 2 bases from J, the junction contained 11 bases not matched to a gene. CDR3 length: 16 amino acids. Germline V CDR1 and CDR2: MNHEY, SMNVEV (reference sequence).

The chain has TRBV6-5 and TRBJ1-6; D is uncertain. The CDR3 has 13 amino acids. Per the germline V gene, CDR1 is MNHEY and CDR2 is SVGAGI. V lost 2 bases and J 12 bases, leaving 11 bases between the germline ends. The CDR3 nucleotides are TGTGCCAGCAGTTACACCCACGGGGAACCCCTCCACTTT. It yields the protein CASSYTHGEPLHF.

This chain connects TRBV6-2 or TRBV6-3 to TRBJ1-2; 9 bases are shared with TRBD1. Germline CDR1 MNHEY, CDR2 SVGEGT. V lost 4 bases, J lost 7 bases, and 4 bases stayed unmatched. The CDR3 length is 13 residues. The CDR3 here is CASSWGQGIGYTF. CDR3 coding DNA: TGTGCCAGCAGTTGGGGACAGGGAATTGGCTACACCTTC.

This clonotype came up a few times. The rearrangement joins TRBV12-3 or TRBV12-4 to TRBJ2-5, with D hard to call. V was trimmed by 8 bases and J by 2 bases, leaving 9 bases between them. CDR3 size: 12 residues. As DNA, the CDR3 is TGTGCCAGCTCGCGGCTGCAAGAGACCCAGTACTTC. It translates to CASSRLQETQYF.

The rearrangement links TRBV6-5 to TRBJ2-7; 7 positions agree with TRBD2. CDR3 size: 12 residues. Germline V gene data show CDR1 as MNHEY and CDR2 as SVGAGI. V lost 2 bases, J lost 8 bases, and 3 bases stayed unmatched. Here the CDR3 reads CASSYGGEKQYF. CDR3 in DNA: TGTGCCAGCAGTTACGGGGGGGAAAAGCAGTACTTC.

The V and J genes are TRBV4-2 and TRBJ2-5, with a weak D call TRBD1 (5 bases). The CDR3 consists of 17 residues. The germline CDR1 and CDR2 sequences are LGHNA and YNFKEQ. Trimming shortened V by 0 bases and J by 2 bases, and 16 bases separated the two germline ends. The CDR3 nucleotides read TGTGCCAGCAGCCAAGATCCGAGACCGCAGGGACAAGAGACCCAGTACTTC. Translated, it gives CASSQDPRPQGQETQYF.

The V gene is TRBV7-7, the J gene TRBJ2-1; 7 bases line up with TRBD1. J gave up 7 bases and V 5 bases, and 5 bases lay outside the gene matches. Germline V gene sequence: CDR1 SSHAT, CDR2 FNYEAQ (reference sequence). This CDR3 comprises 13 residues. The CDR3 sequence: CASSPGTVNEQFF. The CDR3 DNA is TGTGCCAGCAGCCCAGGGACAGTTAATGAGCAGTTCTTC.

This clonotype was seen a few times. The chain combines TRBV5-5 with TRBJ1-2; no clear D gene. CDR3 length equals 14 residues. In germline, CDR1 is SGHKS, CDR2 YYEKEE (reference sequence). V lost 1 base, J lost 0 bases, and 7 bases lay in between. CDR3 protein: CASSLRSANYGYTF. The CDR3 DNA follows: TGTGCCAGCAGCTTGAGGTCCGCTAACTATGGCTACACCTTC.

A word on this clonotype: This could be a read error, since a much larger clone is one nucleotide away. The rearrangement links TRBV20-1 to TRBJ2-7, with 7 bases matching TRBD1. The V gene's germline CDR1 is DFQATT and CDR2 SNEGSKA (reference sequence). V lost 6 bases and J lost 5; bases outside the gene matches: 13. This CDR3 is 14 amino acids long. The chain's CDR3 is CSAHNDRETDEQYF. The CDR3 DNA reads TGCAGTGCCCACAACGACAGGGAGACCGACGAGCAGTACTTC.

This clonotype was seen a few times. The CDR3 reads CASSQEQDFYEQYF. The CDR3 DNA reads TGCGCCAGCAGCCAAGAACAGGACTTCTACGAGCAGTACTTC. This chain uses TRBV4-3 with TRBJ2-7; D possibly matches TRBD1 or TRBD2 (5 bases each). V was cut by 0 bases and J by 3 bases, with 9 bases left in between. Looked up from germline, CDR1 is LGHNA and CDR2 is YSLEER. The CDR3 spans 14 residues.

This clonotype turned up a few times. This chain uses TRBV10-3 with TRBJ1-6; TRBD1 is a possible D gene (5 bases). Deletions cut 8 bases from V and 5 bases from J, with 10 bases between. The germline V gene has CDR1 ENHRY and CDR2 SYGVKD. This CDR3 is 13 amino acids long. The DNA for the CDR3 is TGTGCCATCCGGGACGCCGATAATTCACCCCTCCACTTT. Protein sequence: CAIRDADNSPLHF.

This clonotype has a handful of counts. CDR3 bases: TGTGCCAGCAGCGCGGGGGTGAACACTGAAGCTTTCTTT. Translation gives CASSAGVNTEAFF. The chain carries TRBV14 and TRBJ1-1; weak D call: TRBD1 (5 bases). V was trimmed by 5 bases and J by 0 bases, leaving 7 bases between them. The CDR3 is made up of 13 amino acids. Germline CDR1 SGHDN, CDR2 FVKESK.

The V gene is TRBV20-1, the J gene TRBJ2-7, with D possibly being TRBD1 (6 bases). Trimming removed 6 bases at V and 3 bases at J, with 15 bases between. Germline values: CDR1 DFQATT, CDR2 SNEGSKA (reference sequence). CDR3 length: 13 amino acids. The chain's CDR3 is CSATTGPFYEQYF. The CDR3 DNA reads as TGCAGTGCAACGACAGGTCCTTTCTACGAGCAGTACTTC.

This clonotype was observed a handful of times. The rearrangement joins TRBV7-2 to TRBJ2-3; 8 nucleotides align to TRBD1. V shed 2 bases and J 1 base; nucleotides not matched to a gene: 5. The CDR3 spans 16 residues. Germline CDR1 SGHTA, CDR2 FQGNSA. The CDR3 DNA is TGTGCCAGCAGCTTAAATCCGGGACAGGGCACAGATACGCAGTATTTT. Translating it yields CASSLNPGQGTDTQYF.

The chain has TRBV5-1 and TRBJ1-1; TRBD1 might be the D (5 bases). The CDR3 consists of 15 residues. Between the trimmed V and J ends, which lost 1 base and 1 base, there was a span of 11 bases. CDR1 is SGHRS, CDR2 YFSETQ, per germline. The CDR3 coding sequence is TGCGCCAGCAGCTTGCAGGGACGGTCGAACACTGAAGCTTTCTTT. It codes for CASSLQGRSNTEAFF.

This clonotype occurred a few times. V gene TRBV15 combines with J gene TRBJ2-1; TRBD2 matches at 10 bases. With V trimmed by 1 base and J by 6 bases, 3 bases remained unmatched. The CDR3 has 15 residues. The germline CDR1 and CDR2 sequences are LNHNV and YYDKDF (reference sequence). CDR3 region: CATSRVAGGVNEQFF. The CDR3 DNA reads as TGTGCCACCAGCAGAGTAGCGGGGGGAGTCAATGAGCAGTTCTTC.

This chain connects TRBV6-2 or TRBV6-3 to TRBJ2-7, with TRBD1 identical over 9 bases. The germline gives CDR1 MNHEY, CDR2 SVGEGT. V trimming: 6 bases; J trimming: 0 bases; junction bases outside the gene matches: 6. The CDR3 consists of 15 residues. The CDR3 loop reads CASRWDRELSYEQYF. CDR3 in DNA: TGTGCCAGCAGGTGGGACAGGGAACTCTCCTACGAGCAGTACTTC.